The rows below give T cell receptor beta chains drawn from one sample of a study of T-cell memory formation after mild COVID-19. TCRdb recomputed calls from the 5' RACE reads with MiXCR, one row per CDR3 protein. The profile shows about 470,000 distinct CDR3 sequences, 15% to 20% of them singletons. The sample comprised PBMCs or a T cell subset sorted from them (not recorded which). The receptors originated from an adult woman who had mild COVID-19 (a few samples of this study predate the infection). Cell type and time point are not known. Each CDR3 is given with its conserved first and last residue. The D gene is left open where the match is weak. Only some rows state a clone size, as once, few, many or a class for expanded clones.

d_call	clone_size	j_call	v_call	cdr3_aa	cdr3_nt
.	.	TRBJ2-3	TRBV15	CATSREGQIYRNTQYF	TGTGCCACCAGCAGAGAAGGGCAAATATATAGGAATACGCAGTATTTT
.	.	TRBJ2-7	TRBV12-3/TRBV12-4	CASSLRFYEQYF	TGTGCCAGCAGTTTACGCTTCTACGAGCAGTACTTC
.	.	TRBJ1-1	TRBV6-5	CASRKNMNTEAFF	TGTGCCAGCCGAAAGAATATGAACACTGAAGCTTTCTTT
TRBD2	few	TRBJ2-3	TRBV29-1	CSISGRGTDTQYF	TGCAGCATTAGCGGGAGGGGAACAGATACGCAGTATTTT
.	.	TRBJ1-3	TRBV6-5	CASSLTAGAGNTIYF	TGTGCCAGCAGTTTAACGGCAGGGGCTGGAAACACCATATATTTT
TRBD1	.	TRBJ1-1	TRBV28	CASSARQGGGNGEAFF	TGTGCCAGCAGTGCCCGACAGGGAGGGGGGAACGGTGAAGCTTTCTTT
TRBD1	.	TRBJ1-2	TRBV12-3/TRBV12-4	CASSTPGTGIYGYTF	TGTGCCAGCAGTACCCCCGGGACAGGGATCTATGGCTACACCTTC
.	many	TRBJ2-1	TRBV11-3	CASSLESSSYNEQFF	TGTGCCAGCAGCTTAGAAAGCAGTTCCTACAATGAGCAGTTCTTC
.	.	TRBJ2-5	TRBV2	CASSEAGETQYF	TGTGCCAGCAGTGAAGCAGGGGAGACCCAGTACTTC
TRBD1	few	TRBJ2-2	TRBV4-2	CASSQSPDRGRELFF	TGTGCCAGCAGCCAAAGTCCAGACAGGGGCCGGGAGCTGTTTTTT
.	.	TRBJ2-7	TRBV29-1	CSVGLGGSYEQYF	TGCAGCGTTGGCCTAGGGGGCTCCTACGAGCAGTACTTC
.	few	TRBJ2-7	TRBV5-1	CASSLAWQQLYEQYF	TGCGCCAGCAGCTTGGCCTGGCAACAGCTCTACGAGCAGTACTTC
TRBD2	.	TRBJ2-3	TRBV6-6	CASTPYGGGDADTQYF	TGTGCCAGCACCCCTTACGGCGGGGGAGACGCAGATACGCAGTATTTT
TRBD1	few	TRBJ1-1	TRBV20-1	CSARRDRGNTEAFF	TGCAGTGCTAGGCGGGACAGGGGAAACACTGAAGCTTTCTTT
.	.	TRBJ2-7	TRBV5-6	CASSSLPGRLNYEQYF	TGTGCCAGCAGCTCATTGCCGGGCCGCCTAAACTACGAGCAGTACTTC
.	few	TRBJ2-1	TRBV5-4	CASSLPPSAVYNEQFF	TGTGCCAGCAGCTTGCCGCCGTCGGCTGTCTACAATGAGCAGTTCTTC